The entry below describes one TCR beta chain. The antigen is undetermined. From germline, CDR1 is SGHRS and CDR2 YFSETQ. V lost 3 bases and J lost 4; bases outside the gene matches: 7. This CDR3 has 15 residues. Sequenced by immunoSEQ multiplex PCR; TCRdb stores in-frame clones only, minus some. Of around 700,000 clones listed, 60% to 80% are singletons. This record belongs to a study of shared clonotypes between healthy human individuals. Broader study findings: In having few donors, the study represented limited genetic and exposure-history diversity. Depth was large, yet rarefaction showed that sorted-subset sequencing was incomplete.

Source material: memory CD4+ T cells sorted from blood. As to subset: CD45RA-negative fraction. The chain recombines TRBV5-1 with TRBJ2-3; 8 nucleotides match TRBD2. The source is a woman aged 25 to 39 in good health. The CDR3 DNA reads as TGCGCCAGCAGCTACGGACTAGCAGATTCAGATACGCAGTATTTT. It encodes CASSYGLADSDTQYF. Looking up the rest from reference TRBV5-1 and TRBJ2-3 gives the full variable domain: KAGVTQTPRYLIKTRGQQVTLSCSPISGHRSVSWYQQTPGQGLQFLFEYFSETQRNKGNFPGRFSGRQFSNSRSEMNVSTLELGDSALYLCASSYGLADSDTQYFGPGTRLTVL.